Included here is one T cell receptor (beta chain) sequence, with context. Its antigen is unidentified. CDR3 length equals 18 residues. Per germline, CDR1 MGHDK and CDR2 SYGVNS. V trimming: 4 bases; J trimming: 9 bases; junction bases outside the gene matches: 20. In corrective heart surgery, resections were taken, and these provided the thymus tissue. The people who donated were healthy Finnish babies having corrective surgery for congenital heart defects. TCRdb's table, derived via immunoSEQ multiplex PCR, lists solely in-frame clones and lacks some. The sample gives fewer than 90,000 clones, 90% to 97% of which show up once; 0.031% is in the top ten. The source of the sample is a study of human thymus T cells. Study findings and constraints: Related research found strongly overlapping thymic repertoires in unrelated individuals. Across thymic and blood repertoires, the usage of V and J genes appeared to be biased.

This TCR was sampled from a boy under three years old with a congenital heart defect but otherwise immunologically healthy. The chain combines TRBV25-1 with TRBJ2-7; 11 bases map to TRBD1. The sample consisted of thymus tissue. The CDR3 sequence: CASSVTGTGGESVGRQYF. CDR3 nucleotides: TGTGCCAGCAGTGTTACCGGGACAGGGGGTGAGTCGGTCGGGAGGCAGTACTTC.